One and the same sample provided the 25 T cell receptor beta chains below, sequenced in a study of cytomegalovirus exposure and HLA in healthy donors. The primer mix had 60 Vbeta and 13 Jbeta primers. The table came from immunoSEQ multiplex PCR; TCRdb's copy has only in-frame clones and leaves some out. The table shows about 140,000 clones, with 70% to 80% occurring only once. Material for sequencing was PBMCs. These receptors all stem from a woman younger than 30 in good health and CMV-seropositive.

This clone was observed a few times. CDR3: CASTLRGTGREKLFF. Written as DNA, the CDR3 is TGTGCCAGCACCCTCCGTGGGACAGGAAGGGAAAAACTGTTTTTT. The chain links TRBV28 to TRBJ1-4, with TRBD1 matching over 8 bases. The length of the CDR3 is 15 residues. The V gene's germline CDR1 is MDHEN and CDR2 SYDVKM. Germline trimming cut 7 bases from V and 8 bases from J; bases unmatched to any gene: 12.

The chain joins TRBV28 to TRBJ1-5; D not certain. Trimming stripped 6 bases from V and 3 bases from J, with 15 bases between. Germline lookup yields CDR1 MDHEN and CDR2 SYDVKM. This CDR3 has 15 amino acids. The CDR3 nucleotides read TGTGCCAGCAGCTCCCCGGAGGCATTCAATCAGCCCCAGCATTTT. It codes for CASSSPEAFNQPQHF.

The V call is TRBV9, the J call TRBJ2-1; tentatively, D is TRBD2 (6 bases). V was cut by 0 bases and J by 0 bases, with 10 bases left in between. The CDR3 runs 16 residues. Germline CDR1 is SGDLS and CDR2 is YYNGEE. In DNA form, the CDR3 reads TGTGCCAGCAGCGTAGGGGCGGGGAGCTCCTACAATGAGCAGTTCTTC. It codes for CASSVGAGSSYNEQFF.

V usage is TRBV29-1 and J usage is TRBJ2-7, with TRBD1 matching over 9 bases. CDR1 SQVTM and CDR2 ANQGSEA come from the germline V gene. The ends lost 6 bases at V and 2 bases at J; junction bases unmatched: 8. The CDR3 extends over 14 amino acids. CDR3 in DNA: TGCAGCGTAGCGACGACAGGGGGTACCTACGAGCAGTACTTC. Its translation is CSVATTGGTYEQYF.

This chain connects TRBV5-6 to TRBJ1-5, with D hard to call. The ends were cut back, 0 bases at V and 2 bases at J, with 9 bases in the middle. CDR1 is SGHDT, CDR2 YYEEEE, per germline. CDR3 length: 15 amino acids. The CDR3 region is CASSLGAWGNQPQHF. As DNA, the CDR3 is TGTGCCAGCAGCTTGGGGGCTTGGGGCAATCAGCCCCAGCATTTT.

The chain carries TRBV30 and TRBJ2-5; 11 bases match TRBD2. V lost 5 bases, J lost 4 bases, and 9 bases stayed unmatched. Germline V lookup: CDR1 GTSNPN, CDR2 SVGIG (reference sequence). The CDR3 has 15 residues. CDR3 loop: CAWSQLGLAGETQYF. The CDR3 DNA sequence: TGTGCCTGGTCGCAACTTGGACTAGCGGGAGAGACCCAGTACTTC.

This chain joins TRBV29-1 and TRBJ2-1; the match to TRBD2 covers 11 bases. Germline V lookup: CDR1 SQVTM, CDR2 ANQGSEA. The ends lost 3 bases at V and 10 bases at J; junction bases unmatched: 8. This CDR3 spans 14 amino acids. The CDR3 DNA reads as TGCAGCGTTGACGTTAGCGGGGGGGCCGGGGAGCAGTTCTTC. This gives the protein CSVDVSGGAGEQFF.

The rearrangement links TRBV6-1 to TRBJ2-7, with D possibly matching TRBD1 (6 bases). CDR1 and CDR2 from the germline V gene are MNHNS and SASEGT. The V end was cut by 7 bases, the J end by 6 bases, with 16 bases between. The CDR3 is 13 amino acids. The CDR3 spells CASNSMGTSEQYF. The CDR3 DNA sequence: TGTGCCAGCAACAGTATGGGGACATCCGAGCAGTACTTC.

The chain carries TRBV9 and TRBJ2-7, with D perhaps matching TRBD1 (5 bases). The length of the CDR3 is 15 residues. Germline CDR1 reads SGDLS; CDR2 reads YYNGEE. V was shortened by 1 base and J by 6 bases, with 17 bases between the two germline ends. CDR3 in amino acids: CASSVTVQGNSEQYF. CDR3 in DNA: TGTGCCAGCAGCGTAACGGTGCAGGGAAACTCCGAGCAGTACTTC.

The rearrangement links TRBV18 to TRBJ2-7; perhaps TRBD2 as D (5 bases). Germline V gives CDR1 KGHSH, CDR2 LQKENI. The CDR3 is 14 residues long. The V gene lost 3 bases and the J gene lost 0 bases, with 9 bases spanning the gap. The CDR3 DNA follows: TGTGCCAGCTCACCGGCCACTAGCTCCTACGAGCAGTACTTC. Encoded protein: CASSPATSSYEQYF.

V gene TRBV5-1 combines with J gene TRBJ2-3; tentatively, D is TRBD2 (6 bases). V shed 4 bases and J shed 10 bases, with 16 bases lying between them. The CDR3 totals 13 residues. CDR1 is SGHRS, CDR2 YFSETQ, per germline. The CDR3 sequence: CASSATGTSAQYF. The CDR3 DNA sequence: TGCGCCAGCAGCGCCACCGGGACTTCGGCGCAGTATTTT.

This clone came up a few times. The chain couples TRBV5-1 to TRBJ2-5, with TRBD2 matching over 14 bases. Germline values: CDR1 SGHRS, CDR2 YFSETQ. The CDR3 consists of 19 residues. V lost 0 bases and J lost 0; bases outside the gene matches: 7. The CDR3 region is CASSLVGTSGGLYQETQYF. CDR3 sequence (DNA): TGCGCCAGCAGCTTGGTTGGGACTAGCGGGGGCCTGTACCAAGAGACCCAGTACTTC.

The chain links TRBV14 to TRBJ1-2, with 7 bases aligning to TRBD1. The length of the CDR3 is 18 residues. Per the germline V gene, CDR1 is SGHDN and CDR2 is FVKESK. V gave up 0 bases and J gave up 4 bases; unmatched junction bases: 14. DNA for the CDR3: TGTGCCAGCAGCCAAGAGGGAGCGAACAGGGGCCGGTTCTATGGCTACACCTTC. Translating it yields CASSQEGANRGRFYGYTF.

This chain links TRBV14 with TRBJ2-5; tentatively, D is TRBD1 (6 bases). Germline CDR1 reads SGHDN; CDR2 reads FVKESK. Trimming shortened V by 3 bases and J by 0 bases, and 14 bases separated the two germline ends. This CDR3 comprises 16 residues. This CDR3 reads CASSQRWGPYQETQYF. The CDR3 nucleotides read TGTGCCAGCAGCCAGAGGTGGGGGCCTTACCAAGAGACCCAGTACTTC.

The V call is TRBV7-9, the J call TRBJ2-3, with D possibly TRBD1 on 5 matching bases. The germline gives CDR1 SEHNR, CDR2 FQNEAQ (reference sequence). V dropped 4 bases and J dropped 11 bases, with 19 bases sitting between them. The CDR3 sequence is 14 residues long. In nucleotides, the CDR3 is TGTGCCAGCAGCTCCGATTCGGCTAGGGGCGGGCAGTATTTT. Translation gives CASSSDSARGGQYF.

The rearrangement links TRBV2 to TRBJ1-5, with D tentatively TRBD1 (6 bases). CDR1 is SNHLY and CDR2 is FYNNEI in the germline V gene. V gave up 5 bases and J gave up 6 bases, with 14 bases separating them. The CDR3 is 14 amino acids. The CDR3 region has the DNA TGTGCCAGCAGTCCAGACAGGCAAAGTCAGCCCCAGCATTTT. Residues: CASSPDRQSQPQHF.

In this sample, this clone turned up a few times. The V and J genes are TRBV5-1 and TRBJ2-7; no reliable D call. V gave up 1 base and J gave up 1 base, with 12 bases separating them. The germline CDR1 and CDR2 sequences are SGHRS and YFSETQ. The CDR3 is made up of 15 amino acids. The CDR3 nucleotides read TGCGCCAGCAGCTTGAGAATGGCAGGTTCCTACGAGCAGTACTTC. It yields the protein CASSLRMAGSYEQYF.

This chain links TRBV2 with TRBJ1-2; D perhaps matches TRBD1 (6 bases). In germline, CDR1 is SNHLY, CDR2 FYNNEI. Trimming shortened V by 4 bases and J by 5 bases, and 23 bases separated the two germline ends. The CDR3 is made up of 17 amino acids. The CDR3 sequence is CASSVFGIADSNYGYTF. The CDR3 DNA sequence: TGTGCCAGCAGTGTATTTGGCATCGCGGACAGTAATTATGGCTACACCTTC. The variable domain in full, completed from reference TRBV2 and TRBJ1-2, reads EPEVTQTPSHQVTQMGQEVILRCVPISNHLYFYWYRQILGQKVEFLVSFYNNEISEKSEIFDDQFSVERPDGSNFTLKIRSTKLEDSAMYFCASSVFGIADSNYGYTFGSGTRLTVV.

This clone was counted only a few times. The J gene is TRBJ2-7, the V gene TRBV6-1; D perhaps matches TRBD2 (7 bases). Deletions cut 8 bases from V and 3 bases from J, with 17 bases between. The CDR3 spans 14 residues. Germline assignment: CDR1 MNHNS and CDR2 SASEGT. The DNA of the CDR3 is TGTGCCAGCCGGGGAGGGGGGTCAGGCTACGAGCAGTACTTC. It encodes CASRGGGSGYEQYF.

The chain is built from TRBV7-8 and TRBJ1-2; TRBD1 aligns across 7 bases. Germline V lookup: CDR1 SGHVS, CDR2 FQNEAQ. The V gene end was trimmed by 6 bases and the J gene end by 2 bases; junction bases not matched to a gene: 9. This CDR3 region has 15 residues. CDR3 in amino acids: CASSFLPGGNYGYTF. In nucleotides, the CDR3 is TGTGCCAGCAGTTTTTTACCAGGGGGAAACTATGGCTACACCTTC.

V and J are TRBV4-3 and TRBJ1-2; D not certain. Germline V gene sequence: CDR1 LGHNA, CDR2 YSLEER. The CDR3 is 14 residues long. Between the trimmed V and J ends, which lost 0 bases and 5 bases, there was a span of 10 bases. CDR3 DNA: TGCGCCAGCAGCCAAGAGGGTGTGCGGTATGGCTACACCTTC. It codes for CASSQEGVRYGYTF.

The chain employs TRBV18 and TRBJ2-1, with TRBD1 identical over 12 bases. The CDR3 spans 12 residues. Trimming took 5 bases from V and 14 from J; bases not matched to a gene: 4. Per the germline V gene, CDR1 is KGHSH and CDR2 is LQKENI. The DNA for the CDR3 is TGTGCCAGCTCAGGGACAGGGGGCGTGAAGTTCTTC. Translating gives CASSGTGGVKFF.

The V and J genes are TRBV5-4 and TRBJ1-3; D remains ambiguous. CDR1 and CDR2 (germline): SGHNT, YYREEE (reference sequence). V was trimmed by 4 bases and J by 5 bases, leaving 13 bases between them. The CDR3 spans 14 residues. The CDR3 DNA reads as TGTGCCAGCAGCGGGAGGGCCGATCGAAACACCATATATTTT. The encoded protein is CASSGRADRNTIYF.

There are a few counts of this clone. The chain combines TRBV19 with TRBJ1-2, with 8 bases that match TRBD1. Germline trimming cut 6 bases from V and 3 bases from J; bases unmatched to any gene: 6. The CDR3 sequence is 14 residues long. Germline CDR1 reads LNHDA; CDR2 reads SQIVND (reference sequence). CDR3 coding DNA: TGTGCCAGTAGCAGCGACAGGGGTGACTATGGCTACACCTTC. This codes for CASSSDRGDYGYTF. Filled out from reference TRBV19 and TRBJ1-2, the complete variable domain reads DGGITQSPKYLFRKEGQNVTLSCEQNLNHDAMYWYRQDPGQGLRLIYYSQIVNDFQKGDIAEGYSVSREKKESFPLTVTSAQKNPTAFYLCASSSDRGDYGYTFGSGTRLTVV.

This clone appeared a single time. The gene calls are TRBV10-3 and TRBJ2-5; D perhaps matches TRBD2 (6 bases). The V and J ends lost 10 bases and 3 bases respectively, with 12 bases between them. The CDR3 is made up of 12 amino acids. Germline assignment: CDR1 ENHRY and CDR2 SYGVKD. CDR3 bases: TGTGCCACCCGGGGACTGGAAGAGACCCAGTACTTC. Protein product: CATRGLEETQYF.